The 17 T cell receptor beta chains below were found in one sample sequenced in a study of long-term antiretroviral therapy in people with HIV. immunoSEQ v3.0 was run at survey level. Produced via immunoSEQ multiplex PCR; TCRdb's table is partial and in-frame only. The sample records approximately 23,000 clones, roughly four fifths being singletons. The source was unsorted PBMCs, collected 1.5 years after starting antiretroviral therapy. The receptors come from a man aged 25-45 years with HIV.

This chain links TRBV19 with TRBJ2-3, with 8 nucleotides matching TRBD2. The junction had 6 bases not matched to a gene; V was cut back by 3 bases and J by 7 bases. There are 14 residues in the CDR3. Germline loops: CDR1 LNHDA, CDR2 SQIVND (reference sequence). CDR3 bases: TGTGCCAGTAGTATGCGACTAGCGATGCATACGCAGTATTTT. Translated: CASSMRLAMHTQYF.

The rearrangement joins TRBV13 to TRBJ2-5; weak D call: TRBD2 (7 bases). CDR3 size: 15 residues. The germline CDR1 and CDR2 sequences are PRHDT and FYEKMQ (reference sequence). Trimming removed 6 bases at V and 5 bases at J, with 19 bases between. DNA of the CDR3: TGTGCCAGCAGGCAGACTGGGGGGGCGAGGGAGACCCAGTACTTC. It yields the protein CASRQTGGARETQYF. Complete variable domain (other parts from reference TRBV13 and TRBJ2-5): AAGVIQSPRHLIKEKRETATLKCYPIPRHDTVYWYQQGPGQDPQFLISFYEKMQSDKGSIPDRFSAQQFSDYHSELNMSSLELGDSALYFCASRQTGGARETQYFGPGTRLLVL.

This clone turned up a few times. The chain carries TRBV15 and TRBJ1-2; D remains unclear. The V end lost 1 base, the J end lost 4 bases, and 7 bases lay between the germline ends. From germline, CDR1 is LNHNV and CDR2 YYDKDF (reference sequence). The length of the CDR3 is 13 residues. The CDR3 here is CATSRASVYGYTF. CDR3 bases: TGTGCCACCAGCAGAGCCAGTGTCTATGGCTACACCTTC.

The chain joins TRBV4-3 to TRBJ2-3, with TRBD2 matching 7 bases. Germline V CDR1 and CDR2: LGHNA, YSLEER. The CDR3 has 15 residues. The V gene end was trimmed by 3 bases and the J gene end by 2 bases; junction bases not matched to a gene: 5. The CDR3 sequence: CASSHWGGDTDTQYF. The CDR3 bases are TGCGCCAGCAGCCACTGGGGGGGGGACACAGATACGCAGTATTTT.

The chain employs TRBV19 and TRBJ1-2; D perhaps matches TRBD1 (6 bases). Germline V gene data show CDR1 as LNHDA and CDR2 as SQIVND (reference sequence). The ends were cut back, 7 bases at V and 3 bases at J, with 12 bases in the middle. This CDR3 spans 13 amino acids. This CDR3 is CASTPGQYYGYTF. CDR3 sequence (DNA): TGTGCCAGTACCCCCGGACAGTACTATGGCTACACCTTC.

CDR3 loop: CASSPLHTGRSYEQYF. CDR3 nucleotide sequence: TGTGCCAGCAGCCCCCTGCACACCGGCCGCTCCTACGAGCAGTACTTC. The chain uses TRBV7-2 and TRBJ2-7; D uncertain. CDR1 SGHTA and CDR2 FQGNSA come from the germline V gene. This CDR3 contains 16 residues. V was trimmed by 5 bases and J by 0 bases, leaving 17 bases between them. Combining the CDR3 with reference TRBV7-2 and TRBJ2-7 gives the whole variable domain GAGVSQSPSNKVTEKGKDVELRCDPISGHTALYWYRQSLGQGLEFLIYFQGNSAPDKSGLPSDRFSAERTGGSVSTLTIQRTQQEDSAVYLCASSPLHTGRSYEQYFGPGTRLTVT.

Only one count was recorded for this clone. V is TRBV5-1 and J is TRBJ1-1, with D possibly matching TRBD1 (6 bases). The CDR3 runs 13 residues. The germline V gene encodes CDR1 SGHRS and CDR2 YFSETQ. V was trimmed by 2 bases and J by 4 bases, leaving 9 bases between them. CDR3 sequence (DNA): TGCGCCAGCAGCTTCGAAGGGGGCACTGAAGCTTTCTTT. Translation gives CASSFEGGTEAFF.

The chain recombines TRBV7-9 with TRBJ2-5; 8 bases map to TRBD1. Germline V gene lookup returns CDR1 SEHNR and CDR2 FQNEAQ (reference sequence). The CDR3 has 15 residues. Losses at the gene ends were 1 base for V and 4 bases for J; bases not matched to a gene: 5. CDR3 nucleotide sequence: TGTGCCAGCAGCTTAGGGACAGGGCCCCCAGAGACCCAGTACTTC. Protein: CASSLGTGPPETQYF.

This chain joins TRBV27 and TRBJ1-5; unclear D gene. CDR1 is MNHEY and CDR2 is SMNVEV in the germline V gene (reference sequence). This CDR3 comprises 14 residues. V was cut by 9 bases and J by 1 base, with 13 bases left in between. CDR3 sequence: CASKLAGSNQPQHF. The CDR3 region has the DNA TGTGCCAGTAAGCTTGCCGGGAGCAATCAGCCCCAGCATTTT.

The genes are TRBV30 and TRBJ1-1, with a weak D call TRBD1 (6 bases). V shed 7 bases and J shed 5 bases, with 17 bases lying between them. The CDR3 has 13 residues. Germline lookup yields CDR1 GTSNPN and CDR2 SVGIG (reference sequence). The CDR3 nucleotides read TGTGCCTTCCTACAGGGTAGGGGAACTGAAGCTTTCTTT. It translates to CAFLQGRGTEAFF.

Only one count was recorded for this clone. The rearrangement links TRBV19 to TRBJ1-3; maybe TRBD1 (5 bases). V lost 11 bases and J lost 0, with 11 bases in between. This CDR3 spans 13 amino acids. Germline V gene sequence: CDR1 LNHDA, CDR2 SQIVND (reference sequence). The CDR3 loop reads CAPGGGSGNTIYF. The CDR3 nucleotides read TGTGCCCCGGGGGGGGGCTCTGGAAACACCATATATTTT.

The rearrangement joins TRBV28 to TRBJ2-7; unclear D gene. CDR1 is MDHEN and CDR2 is SYDVKM in the germline V gene. This CDR3 region has 12 residues. V dropped 3 bases and J dropped 0 bases, with 3 bases sitting between them. CDR3 DNA: TGTGCCAGCAGTTTGAACTCCTACGAGCAGTACTTC. It encodes CASSLNSYEQYF.

The rearrangement links TRBV11-2 to TRBJ2-7, with 8 bases matching TRBD2. The V and J ends lost 4 bases and 1 base, in that order; junction bases with no gene match: 3. The germline V gene has CDR1 SGHAT and CDR2 FQNNGV. This CDR3 comprises 14 residues. The DNA for the CDR3 is TGTGCCAGCAGCTCCGGGGGGGGTTCCTACGAGCAGTACTTC. Its translation is CASSSGGGSYEQYF.

The chain combines TRBV15 with TRBJ2-7; D unclear. The CDR3 has 13 amino acids. Trimming pared 4 bases from V and 7 bases from J, leaving 14 bases between. The germline gives CDR1 LNHNV, CDR2 YYDKDF (reference sequence). The chain's CDR3 is CATSISTAREQYF. The CDR3 bases are TGTGCCACCAGCATCAGCACAGCGAGGGAGCAGTACTTC.

This chain links TRBV14 with TRBJ1-2; 8 bases fit TRBD1. V dropped 4 bases and J dropped 2; count of bases not matched to a gene: 6. In germline, CDR1 is SGHDN, CDR2 FVKESK. The CDR3 covers 15 residues. The CDR3 protein is CASSPWTGSNYGYTF. The CDR3 nucleotides are TGTGCCAGCAGCCCTTGGACAGGGTCAAACTATGGCTACACCTTC.

The chain combines TRBV19 with TRBJ2-5; 10 nucleotides match TRBD2. CDR1 and CDR2 from the germline V gene are LNHDA and SQIVND (reference sequence). V dropped 3 bases and J dropped 4; count of bases not matched to a gene: 5. The length of the CDR3 is 15 residues. CDR3: CASSMTSGFLETQYF. The CDR3 DNA sequence: TGTGCCAGTAGTATGACTAGCGGGTTTCTAGAGACCCAGTACTTC.

This chain uses TRBV5-1 with TRBJ2-5; 10 bases align to TRBD1. This CDR3 contains 15 residues. Trimming cost V 0 bases and J 5 bases; bases outside gene matches: 4. Germline-derived CDR1 and CDR2 are SGHRS and YFSETQ. CDR3 in amino acids: CASSLGQGAWETQYF. In nucleotides, the CDR3 is TGCGCCAGCAGCTTGGGACAGGGGGCATGGGAGACCCAGTACTTC.